The 2 T cell receptor beta chains in this list originate from one sample, sequenced in a study of spatial heterogeneity in lung cancer. TCRdb called the 5' RACE reads again in MiXCR, with one record for every CDR3 protein. The table has around 26,000 distinct CDR3 sequences, approximately 7.2% seen once; the top ten hold roughly an eighth. Time point described: sample taken at primary tumor resection. Sequencing covered unsorted whole RNA taken from tumor, nontumor lung or frozen PBMC. Sequencing was performed on PBMCs, taken at surgery. The receptors come from a male donor with early-stage non-small cell lung cancer.

This clonotype was seen repeatedly, ten times or more. The chain uses TRBV20-1 and TRBJ2-7; 8 bases agree with TRBD1. V gave up 6 bases and J gave up 2 bases; unmatched junction bases: 9. The CDR3 consists of 14 residues. Germline loops: CDR1 DFQATT, CDR2 SNEGSKA (reference sequence). The CDR3 spells CSAATGAVPYEQYF. CDR3 nucleotide sequence: TGCAGTGCAGCGACAGGGGCCGTACCCTACGAGCAGTACTTC.

The V call is TRBV5-1, the J call TRBJ2-2; D is unclear. Germline V CDR1 and CDR2: SGHRS, YFSETQ. The CDR3 loop spans 17 amino acids. Trimming shortened V by 4 bases and J by 5 bases, and 21 bases separated the two germline ends. CDR3 residues: CASSPRGRQTGTGELFF. The CDR3 region has the DNA TGCGCCAGCAGCCCGCGAGGAAGGCAGACTGGAACCGGGGAGCTGTTTTTT.